This T cell receptor beta chain was sequenced during a study of STAT5B mutations in CD4+ large granular lymphocyte leukemia. Original analysis: Productive clonotypes were detectable down to 2.59 x 10-5 frequency. Measured with immunoSEQ multiplex PCR; TCRdb has only the in-frame clones, and not every one. V, J and clone size derive from that table, while D and trimming were established from the DNA sequence. The table has around 8,900 clones, roughly nine tenths seen once; the top ten hold roughly 50%. On this clone itself: Its antigen is not known.

The CDR3 totals 14 residues. Trimming removed 2 bases from V and 4 bases from J, with 11 bases in between. Germline-derived CDR1 and CDR2 are ENHRY and SYGVKD. Findings and caveats of the study: The clonality comparison with controls used just five or six CD4-sorted patient samples. Top patient clones used TRBV06 genes more often: 8/27 versus 2/35 in controls. About a quarter of private leukemic clonotypes occurred rarely in other patients' non-leukemic repertoires.

The chain recombines TRBV10-3 with TRBJ1-2, with a weak D call TRBD1 (5 bases). This TCR was sampled from a woman in her 70s with CD4+ T-cell large granular lymphocyte leukemia. Sequenced: PBMCs. For the CDR3, the DNA is TGTGCCATCAGTGAGGAAGGGGAGGTCTATGGCTACACCTTC. It is translated as CAISEEGEVYGYTF.